The subject of this entry is one T cell receptor beta chain. Antigen: not known. The CDR3 is 15 amino acids. Germline-derived CDR1 and CDR2 are LGHNA and YNFKEQ. V lost 7 bases and J lost 5; bases outside the gene matches: 5. The data were taken from a study of cytomegalovirus exposure and HLA in healthy donors. Only in-frame clones appear in the TCRdb table, and some are missing; sequencing was by immunoSEQ multiplex PCR. The sample consists of about 110,000 clones, about nine tenths of them appearing once. Study-wide results and limits: The authors confirmed in vitro that a few CMV-associated chains were specific for CMV antigens.

The sample was PBMCs. The rearrangement joins TRBV4-2 to TRBJ2-3, with 14 bases aligning to TRBD2. This receptor was obtained from a woman aged 18-29 years in good health and CMV-seronegative. The CDR3 loop reads CASTQGLAGEDTQYF. The CDR3 DNA reads as TGTGCCAGCACCCAGGGACTAGCGGGGGAAGATACGCAGTATTTT.